A selection of T cell receptor beta chains follows, all from one sample in a study of OX40 agonist ivuxolimab in advanced cancers. Sequenced by immunoSEQ multiplex PCR; TCRdb stores in-frame clones only, minus some. The sample yields around 100,000 clones, roughly 89% seen once. This specimen consisted of CD4+ or CD8+ T cells sorted from blood, obtained in a trial of the OX40 agonist ivuxolimab. These receptors were taken from an adult with an advanced solid tumor such as melanoma, head and neck, liver or kidney cancer. CDR3s include the opening cysteine and the closing phenylalanine or tryptophan. Each record gives: CDR3 DNA, CDR3 protein, J gene, V gene, D gene, clone size. D genes are given only for firm matches. Not every row has a clone size; where given, it reads once, few, many or a size class.

TGTGCCAGCCTCAGGGACAGGGATTATGGCTACACCTTC | CASLRDRDYGYTF | TRBJ1-2 | TRBV2 | TRBD1 | few
TGTGCCAGCTCCGTAGACGGCGAGCGGCCCCAGCATTTT | CASSVDGERPQHF | TRBJ1-5 | TRBV9 | NA | NA
TGCGCCAGCAGCCTCGGGACAGGGATGGGGTACACTGAAGCTTTCTTT | CASSLGTGMGYTEAFF | TRBJ1-1 | TRBV5-1 | TRBD1 | NA
TGTGCCAGCAGCTTGGATAGGGAGACCCAGTACTTC | CASSLDRETQYF | TRBJ2-5 | TRBV5-4 | NA | NA
TGTGCCAGCAGTCCGCTAAGGACAGTTTCCTACGAGCAGTACTTC | CASSPLRTVSYEQYF | TRBJ2-7 | TRBV6-5 | NA | NA
TGTGCCACGGCGGCGGGACAGGGGGCCTACGAGCAGTACTTC | CATAAGQGAYEQYF | TRBJ2-7 | TRBV10-3 | TRBD1 | NA
TGTGCCAGCAGCCAAGGGGACAGGGCCCCAGGCTACACCTTC | CASSQGDRAPGYTF | TRBJ1-2 | TRBV4-2 | TRBD1 | NA
TGTGCCTGGAGTGTATTTGGGGGGGCCTTTTTCGGCGGCACAGATACGCAGTATTTT | CAWSVFGGAFFGGTDTQYF | TRBJ2-3 | TRBV30 | NA | NA
TGTGCCAGCAGTTACGGGGGACGGGGCTACACCTTC | CASSYGGRGYTF | TRBJ1-2 | TRBV6-5 | NA | NA
TGTGCCAGCAGCTTGAAGGGGGGCCCCGGGGAGCTGTTTTTT | CASSLKGGPGELFF | TRBJ2-2 | TRBV5-4 | NA | NA
TGTGCCTGGCGGACAGGGGGTGGCTATGGCTACACCTTC | CAWRTGGGYGYTF | TRBJ1-2 | TRBV30 | TRBD1 | NA